Presented here are 3 T cell receptor delta chains from one specimen sequenced in a study of Vδ1+ human thymocytes. What these receptors recognize is not known. Study results and caveats: In the thymus, TRG and TRD repertoires looked highly polyclonal with Gaussian CDR3 lengths.

Sequences come from RNA converted to cDNA by reverse transcription. The CDR3 regions were amplified by multiplex PCR from V-gene primers to a constant-region primer. TCRdb reanalysed the multiplex PCR reads with CATT. Of 21,000 or so delta-chain clones in the sample, roughly 8% were seen once. Sequencing input: Vdelta1+ gamma-delta thymocytes from the thymus. Subset denoted: FACS-sorted CD3+ TCRalphabeta- TCRVdelta1+ TCRVdelta2- thymocytes. The receptors were gathered from a child under two years old who had congenital heart surgery.

This clone appeared a few times. V usage is TRDV1 and J usage is TRDJ1, with 9 bases fitting TRDD3. Germline V lookup: CDR1 TSWWSYY, CDR2 QGS. After removal of 2 bases from V and 1 base from J, the junction contained 17 bases not matched to a gene. The CDR3 length is 20 residues. CDR3 nucleotides: TGTGCTCTTGGGGAATCGGCCCTTCCCCCATACTGGGGGAGCACCGATAAACTCATCTTT. Its protein is CALGESALPPYWGSTDKLIF.

This chain uses TRDV1 with TRDJ1; 7 nucleotides align to TRDD3. Germline CDR1 is TSWWSYY and CDR2 is QGS. The length of the CDR3 is 19 residues. J gave up 2 bases and V 3 bases, and 18 bases lay outside the gene matches. Here the CDR3 DNA reads TGTGCTCTTGGGGACTCCATTAACGGGGGCCTGGGGGGTACCGATAAACTCATCTTT. The encoded protein is CALGDSINGGLGGTDKLIF.

With regard to this clone: Distinct nucleotide sequences in the sample also encode this CDR3. The genes are TRDV2 and TRDJ3; TRDD3 aligns across 7 bases. This CDR3 region has 19 residues. V dropped 3 bases and J dropped 2; count of bases not matched to a gene: 12. Germline assignment: CDR1 GEAIGNYY and CDR2 EKD. The CDR3: CACDPSHWGPTWDTRQMFF. The CDR3, as DNA: TGTGCCTGTGACCCCTCTCACTGGGGACCAACCTGGGACACCCGACAGATGTTTTTC.